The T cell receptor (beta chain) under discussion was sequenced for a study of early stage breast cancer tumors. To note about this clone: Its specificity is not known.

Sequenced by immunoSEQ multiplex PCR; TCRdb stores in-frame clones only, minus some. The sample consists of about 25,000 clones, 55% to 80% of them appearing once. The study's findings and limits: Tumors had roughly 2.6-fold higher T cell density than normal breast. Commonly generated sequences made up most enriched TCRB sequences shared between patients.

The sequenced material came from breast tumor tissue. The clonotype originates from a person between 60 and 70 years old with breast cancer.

The CDR3 bases are TGTGCCTGCCTAACGGGGGACGAGCAGTACTTC. Translated, it gives CACLTGDEQYF. This sequence joins TRBV30 and TRBJ2-7; D is possibly TRBD2 (6 bases). The CDR3 length is 11 residues. In germline, CDR1 is GTSNPN, CDR2 SVGIG (reference sequence). The V gene lost 6 bases and the J gene lost 5 bases, with 11 bases spanning the gap.